This T cell receptor beta chain was captured in a study of cytomegalovirus exposure and HLA in healthy donors. V gave up 5 bases and J gave up 6 bases; unmatched junction bases: 10. The germline gives CDR1 KGHSH, CDR2 LQKENI. This CDR3 is 14 amino acids long. Profiling relied on immunoSEQ multiplex PCR, and the TCRdb table lists in-frame clones only, not all of them. This sample has some 270,000 clones, with just over 85% found just once. The rearrangement links TRBV18 to TRBJ2-7; 7 nucleotides agree with TRBD2. This TCR was sampled from a young woman in good health and CMV-seronegative. Sequenced sample: PBMCs. The DNA for the CDR3 is TGTGCCAGCTCAGATGGACTAGGAAGGGTCGAGCAGTACTTC. Encoded protein: CASSDGLGRVEQYF.